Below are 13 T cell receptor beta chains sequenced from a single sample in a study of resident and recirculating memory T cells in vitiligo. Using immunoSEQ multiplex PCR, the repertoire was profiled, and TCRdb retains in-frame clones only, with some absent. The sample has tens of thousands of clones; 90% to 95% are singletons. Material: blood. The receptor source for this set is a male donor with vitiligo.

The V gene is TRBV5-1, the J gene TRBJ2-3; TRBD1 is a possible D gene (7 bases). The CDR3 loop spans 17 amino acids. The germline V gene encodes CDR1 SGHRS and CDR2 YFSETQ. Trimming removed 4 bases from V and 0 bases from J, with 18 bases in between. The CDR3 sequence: CASSAGPTGRSTDTQYF. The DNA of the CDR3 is TGCGCCAGCAGCGCGGGCCCGACAGGGAGGAGCACAGATACGCAGTATTTT. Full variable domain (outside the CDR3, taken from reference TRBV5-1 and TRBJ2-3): KAGVTQTPRYLIKTRGQQVTLSCSPISGHRSVSWYQQTPGQGLQFLFEYFSETQRNKGNFPGRFSGRQFSNSRSEMNVSTLELGDSALYLCASSAGPTGRSTDTQYFGPGTRLTVL.

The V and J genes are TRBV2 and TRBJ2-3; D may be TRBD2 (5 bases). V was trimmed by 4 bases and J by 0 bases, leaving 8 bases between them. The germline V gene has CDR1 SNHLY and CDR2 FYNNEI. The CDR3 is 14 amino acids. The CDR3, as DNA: TGTGCCAGCAGTGTCCGAGGGAGCACAGATACGCAGTATTTT. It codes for CASSVRGSTDTQYF.

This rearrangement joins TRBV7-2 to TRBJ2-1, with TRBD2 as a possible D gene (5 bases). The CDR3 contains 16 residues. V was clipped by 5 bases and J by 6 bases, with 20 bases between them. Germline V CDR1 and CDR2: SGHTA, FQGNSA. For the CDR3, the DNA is TGTGCCAGCAGCCCCCCCGGGGTGGCCAGCGGCAATGAGCAGTTCTTC. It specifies CASSPPGVASGNEQFF.

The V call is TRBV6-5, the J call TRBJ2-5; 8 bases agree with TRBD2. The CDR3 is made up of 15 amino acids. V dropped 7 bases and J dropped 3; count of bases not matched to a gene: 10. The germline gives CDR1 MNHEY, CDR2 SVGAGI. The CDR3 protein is CASTDRGGAEETQYF. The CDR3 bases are TGTGCCAGCACCGATCGGGGGGGGGCAGAAGAGACCCAGTACTTC.

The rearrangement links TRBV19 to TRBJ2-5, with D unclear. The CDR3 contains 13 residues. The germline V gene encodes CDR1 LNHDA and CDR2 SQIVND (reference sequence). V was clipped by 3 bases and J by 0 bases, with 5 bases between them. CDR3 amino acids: CASSIDYQETQYF. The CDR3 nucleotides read TGTGCCAGTAGTATTGACTACCAAGAGACCCAGTACTTC.

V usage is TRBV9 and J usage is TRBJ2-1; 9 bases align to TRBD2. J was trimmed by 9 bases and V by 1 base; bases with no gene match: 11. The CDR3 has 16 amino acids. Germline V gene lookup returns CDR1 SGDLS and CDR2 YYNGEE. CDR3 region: CASSVSASGNSPEQFF. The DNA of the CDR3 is TGTGCCAGCAGCGTATCGGCTAGCGGGAACAGTCCTGAGCAGTTCTTC.

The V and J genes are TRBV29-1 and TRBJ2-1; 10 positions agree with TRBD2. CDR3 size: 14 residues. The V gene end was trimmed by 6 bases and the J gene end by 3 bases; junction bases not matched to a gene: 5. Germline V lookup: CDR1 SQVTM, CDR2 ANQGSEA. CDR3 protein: CSVASSGSYNEQFF. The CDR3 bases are TGCAGCGTAGCTTCTAGCGGGAGCTACAATGAGCAGTTCTTC.

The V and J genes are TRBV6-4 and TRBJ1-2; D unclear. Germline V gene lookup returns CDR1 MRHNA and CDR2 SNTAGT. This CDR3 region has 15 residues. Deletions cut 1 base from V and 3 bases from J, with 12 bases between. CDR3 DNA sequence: TGTGCCAGCAGTGACTTTAACCGGGTTTACTATGGCTACACCTTC. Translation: CASSDFNRVYYGYTF.

This chain's CDR3 is CASSLGGGSSYNEQFF. As DNA, the CDR3 is TGTGCCAGCAGCTTAGGGGGAGGGTCCTCCTACAATGAGCAGTTCTTC. V and J are TRBV11-2 and TRBJ2-1, with 7 bases that match TRBD2. The CDR3 length is 16 residues. Per the germline V gene, CDR1 is SGHAT and CDR2 is FQNNGV. With 1 base clipped from V and 0 bases from J, the junction kept 3 bases outside the gene matches.

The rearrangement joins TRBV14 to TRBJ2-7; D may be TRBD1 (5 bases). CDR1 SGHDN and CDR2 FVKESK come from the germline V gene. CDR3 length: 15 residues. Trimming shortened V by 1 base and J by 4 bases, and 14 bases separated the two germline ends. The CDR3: CASSQGYTGWYEQYF. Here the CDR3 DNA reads TGTGCCAGCAGCCAAGGGTATACAGGTTGGTACGAGCAGTACTTC.

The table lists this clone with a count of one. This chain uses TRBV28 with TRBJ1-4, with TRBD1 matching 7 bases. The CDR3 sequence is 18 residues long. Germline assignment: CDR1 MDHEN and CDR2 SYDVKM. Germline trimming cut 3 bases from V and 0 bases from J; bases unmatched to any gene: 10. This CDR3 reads CASSLTHRGGATNEKLFF. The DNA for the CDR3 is TGTGCCAGCAGTTTGACCCACAGGGGAGGCGCAACTAATGAAAAACTGTTTTTT. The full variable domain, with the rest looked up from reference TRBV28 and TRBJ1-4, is DVKVTQSSRYLVKRTGEKVFLECVQDMDHENMFWYRQDPGLGLRLIYFSYDVKMKEKGDIPEGYSVSREKKERFSLILESASTNQTSMYLCASSLTHRGGATNEKLFFGSGTQLSVL.

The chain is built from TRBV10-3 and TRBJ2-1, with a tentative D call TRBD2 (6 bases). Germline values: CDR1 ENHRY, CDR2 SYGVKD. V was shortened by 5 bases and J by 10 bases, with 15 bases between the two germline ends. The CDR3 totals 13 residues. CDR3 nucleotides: TGTGCCATCAGTTTCGACGGGGGTGGGGAGCAGTTCTTC. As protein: CAISFDGGGEQFF.

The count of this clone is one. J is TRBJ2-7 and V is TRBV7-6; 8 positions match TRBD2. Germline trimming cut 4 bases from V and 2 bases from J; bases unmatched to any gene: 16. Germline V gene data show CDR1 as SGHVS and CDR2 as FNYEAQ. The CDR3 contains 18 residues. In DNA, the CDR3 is TGTGCCAGCAGCTCCTGGCCCCGTAGCGGGGTTAGCGCCTACGAGCAGTACTTC. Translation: CASSSWPRSGVSAYEQYF.